This T cell receptor (beta chain) was sequenced during a study of T cells in Graves' hyperthyroidism and ophthalmopathy. Study-level findings and limits: Also found in blood were most expanded thyroid clonotypes above 0.001.

Amplified regions were TCR beta CDR3 sequences from RNA transcripts. During a first-round RT-PCR of the TCR CDR3, the HTBI primer set was used. MiXCR was run by TCRdb on the multiplex PCR reads, yielding one entry per CDR3 protein. The table records roughly 840,000 distinct CDR3 sequences, around 39% of them present only once. V trimming: 5 bases; J trimming: 4 bases; junction bases outside the gene matches: 11. The CDR3 length is 16 residues. The germline CDR1 and CDR2 sequences are SGHAT and FQNNGV. Fresh 10 ml peripheral blood yielded PBMCs. About this clonotype itself: The antigen remains unidentified.

The sequence came from a man aged 18 to 30 with Graves' hyperthyroidism. This sequence joins TRBV11-2 and TRBJ2-7; 10 positions agree with TRBD2. Sequences were obtained from blood. CDR3: CASSQGLALRGYEQYF. CDR3 nucleotides: TGTGCCAGCAGCCAGGGACTAGCGCTTCGGGGTTACGAGCAGTACTTC.